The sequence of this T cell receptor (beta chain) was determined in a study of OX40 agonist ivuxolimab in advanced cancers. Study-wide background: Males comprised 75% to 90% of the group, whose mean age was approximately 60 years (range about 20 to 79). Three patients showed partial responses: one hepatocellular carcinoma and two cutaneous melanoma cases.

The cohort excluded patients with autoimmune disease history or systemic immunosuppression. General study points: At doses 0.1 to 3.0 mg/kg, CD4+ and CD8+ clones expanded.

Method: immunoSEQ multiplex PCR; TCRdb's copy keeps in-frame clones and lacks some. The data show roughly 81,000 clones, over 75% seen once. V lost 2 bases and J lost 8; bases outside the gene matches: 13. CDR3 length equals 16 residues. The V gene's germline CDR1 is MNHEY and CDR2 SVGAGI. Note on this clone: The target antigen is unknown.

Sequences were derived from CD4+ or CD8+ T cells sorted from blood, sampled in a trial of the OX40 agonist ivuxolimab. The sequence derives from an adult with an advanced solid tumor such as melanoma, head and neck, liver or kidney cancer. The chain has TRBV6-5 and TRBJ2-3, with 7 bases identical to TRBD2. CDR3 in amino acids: CASSYTASGLGSTQYF. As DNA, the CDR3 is TGTGCCAGCAGTTACACCGCTAGCGGATTGGGGTCTACGCAGTATTTT.